The 8 T cell receptor beta chains below were found in one sample sequenced in a study of CD8 T cells in ankylosing spondylitis (dated by TCRdb to about 2017). On the study overall, not on this receptor specifically: Blood from ankylosing spondylitis patients appeared to be characterized by a TCR beta motif composed of 7 to 9 highly homologous amino acid variants.

Library prep was done by 5' RACE. Sequenced on an Illumina HiSeq 2500. TCRdb's own reprocessing of the public reads used fastp at Q25 and MiXCR and kept productive beta chains. Each CDR3 protein appears once, grouped with its most common genes and DNA. The sample contains some 220,000 distinct CDR3 sequences, just under 7.5% of them found a single time. The ten largest clones take up 14% of the sample. These receptors are not linked to any known antigen. Sequencing input: blood, either unsorted or a sorted T cell fraction (not recorded which). The receptor set was obtained from a male donor with ankylosing spondylitis.

This clonotype was detected many times. As DNA, the CDR3 is TGTGCCAGCAGCTTCTCCGGGACTAGCGGCTACGAGCAGTACTTC. As protein: CASSFSGTSGYEQYF. V and J are TRBV11-2 and TRBJ2-7, with TRBD2 matching 11 bases. V shed 3 bases and J 3 bases; nucleotides not matched to a gene: 4. Per germline, CDR1 SGHAT and CDR2 FQNNGV. The CDR3 runs 15 residues. The complete variable domain, with remaining parts taken from reference TRBV11-2 and TRBJ2-7, reads EAGVAQSPRYKIIEKRQSVAFWCNPISGHATLYWYQQILGQGPKLLIQFQNNGVVDDSQLPKDRFSAERLKGVDSTLKIQPAKLEDSAVYLCASSFSGTSGYEQYFGPGTRLTVT.

The V and J genes are TRBV7-9 and TRBJ2-7; 12 bases agree with TRBD1. CDR3 size: 14 residues. Germline values: CDR1 SEHNR, CDR2 FQNEAQ (reference sequence). V gave up 3 bases and J gave up 6 bases; unmatched junction bases: 3. This CDR3 reads CASSFGTGGFEQYF. CDR3 DNA sequence: TGTGCCAGCAGCTTTGGGACAGGGGGCTTCGAGCAGTACTTC. The full variable domain, completed using reference TRBV7-9 and TRBJ2-7, is DTGVSQNPRHKITKRGQNVTFRCDPISEHNRLYWYRQTLGQGPEFLTYFQNEAQLEKSRLLSDRFSAERPKGSFSTLEIQRTEQGDSAMYLCASSFGTGGFEQYFGPGTRLTVT.

The chain carries TRBV10-1 and TRBJ2-2, with 12 positions matching TRBD2. The germline V gene encodes CDR1 WNHNN and CDR2 SYGVQD (reference sequence). The CDR3 totals 18 residues. V lost 0 bases and J lost 3; bases outside the gene matches: 5. The CDR3 nucleotides read TGCGCCAGCAGTGAGTCGAGGACTAGCGGGACCGACACCGGGGAGCTGTTTTTT. It is translated as CASSESRTSGTDTGELFF.

This clonotype was detected ten times or more. The chain recombines TRBV6-1 with TRBJ2-2; tentatively, D is TRBD2 (5 bases). The CDR3 covers 14 residues. Germline V lookup: CDR1 MNHNS, CDR2 SASEGT. V was pared by 8 bases and J by 5 bases, with 15 bases between. DNA of the CDR3: TGTGCCAGCCGCCCCAGTCCGGGGACCGGGGAGCTGTTTTTT. Amino acids: CASRPSPGTGELFF.

This clonotype was seen many times. This chain joins TRBV5-1 and TRBJ1-1; TRBD1 agrees at 7 bases. This CDR3 is built from 18 residues. CDR1 is SGHRS, CDR2 YFSETQ, per germline. J was trimmed by 2 bases and V by 3 bases; bases with no gene match: 16. Here the CDR3 reads CASSSADRVVVLNTEAFF. The DNA for the CDR3 is TGCGCCAGCAGCTCGGCCGACAGGGTCGTCGTTCTTAACACTGAAGCTTTCTTT. Using reference TRBV5-1 and TRBJ1-1 for the parts outside the CDR3, the full variable domain is KAGVTQTPRYLIKTRGQQVTLSCSPISGHRSVSWYQQTPGQGLQFLFEYFSETQRNKGNFPGRFSGRQFSNSRSEMNVSTLELGDSALYLCASSSADRVVVLNTEAFFGQGTRLTVV.

This clonotype has at least ten counts. J is TRBJ2-7 and V is TRBV29-1; TRBD2 might be the D (6 bases). V lost 6 bases to trimming and J lost 6 bases, with 15 bases between them. From germline, CDR1 is SQVTM and CDR2 ANQGSEA. The CDR3 extends over 12 amino acids. The CDR3 DNA sequence: TGCAGCGTGACCCTCGGGGGTACCGAGCAGTACTTC. It translates to CSVTLGGTEQYF.

This clonotype has a count of ten or more. This sequence joins TRBV5-1 and TRBJ2-7; tentative D call: TRBD2 (5 bases). CDR3 length: 15 amino acids. The germline V gene has CDR1 SGHRS and CDR2 YFSETQ. Trimming pared 1 base from V and 4 bases from J, leaving 15 bases between. The CDR3 reads CASSLLYGIEYEQYF. DNA of the CDR3: TGCGCCAGCAGCTTGCTGTACGGGATTGAATACGAGCAGTACTTC.

The gene calls are TRBV7-9 and TRBJ1-2; 9 bases align to TRBD1. Losses at the gene ends were 0 bases for V and 8 bases for J; bases not matched to a gene: 7. Germline V gene sequence: CDR1 SEHNR, CDR2 FQNEAQ (reference sequence). The CDR3 covers 15 residues. In nucleotides, the CDR3 is TGTGCCAGCAGCTTAGCCCCGGGACAGGGTGGCGGCTACACCTTC. It is translated as CASSLAPGQGGGYTF.